What follows are 21 T cell receptor beta chains derived from one specimen sequenced in a study of blood T cells in healthy people across ages. A sample-barcoded 5' primer and a J-beta primer mix were used in a second PCR of about 6 to 11 cycles. TCRdb reprocessed the 5' RACE reads with MiXCR, giving one entry per CDR3 protein. The sample holds some 640,000 distinct CDR3 sequences, around 45% seen once. Input material: blood. The source of these receptors is a woman aged 60 to 75 in good health.

This clonotype showed up just a few times. The rearrangement joins TRBV7-2 to TRBJ2-7, with D tentatively TRBD1 (6 bases). The CDR3 consists of 14 residues. V was cut by 1 base and J by 11 bases, with 18 bases left in between. In germline, CDR1 is SGHTA, CDR2 FQGNSA. The CDR3 loop is CASSLGSWDNPEYF. The DNA for the CDR3 is TGTGCCAGCAGCTTAGGAAGCTGGGACAATCCCGAGTACTTC.

This chain uses TRBV30 with TRBJ2-3; weak D call: TRBD2 (6 bases). The V gene lost 2 bases and the J gene lost 2 bases, with 14 bases spanning the gap. CDR1 is GTSNPN, CDR2 SVGIG, per germline (reference sequence). The CDR3 covers 15 residues. The CDR3 loop is CAWSTGVAYTDTQYF. DNA of the CDR3: TGTGCCTGGAGTACGGGAGTCGCCTACACAGATACGCAGTATTTT.

V is TRBV27 and J is TRBJ1-2; D remains unclear. The germline gives CDR1 MNHEY, CDR2 SMNVEV (reference sequence). CDR3 length: 19 amino acids. V gave up 5 bases and J gave up 4 bases, with 29 bases separating them. CDR3: CASSPSGQALYMTLYGYTF. CDR3 coding DNA: TGTGCCAGCAGTCCCTCCGGGCAGGCCCTTTACATGACTCTCTATGGCTACACCTTC.

J is TRBJ2-7 and V is TRBV2; 10 positions agree with TRBD1. After removal of 6 bases from V and 12 bases from J, the junction contained 17 bases not matched to a gene. The CDR3 sequence is 15 residues long. Germline V lookup: CDR1 SNHLY, CDR2 FYNNEI. The chain's CDR3 is CASSAGTGVQETRYF. The CDR3 DNA follows: TGTGCCAGCAGCGCGGGGACAGGGGTTCAAGAGACCCGGTACTTC.

This clonotype has only a few counts. The rearrangement links TRBV3-1 to TRBJ2-1, with a weak D call TRBD2 (6 bases). CDR3 size: 17 residues. Trimming shortened V by 0 bases and J by 1 base, and 13 bases separated the two germline ends. Germline CDR1 is LGHDT and CDR2 is YNNKEL (reference sequence). The CDR3 region is CASSQDGRGRSYNEQFF. CDR3 DNA: TGTGCCAGCAGCCAAGACGGGAGAGGAAGGTCCTACAATGAGCAGTTCTTC.

This clonotype has just a few counts. This chain joins TRBV5-1 and TRBJ1-1; a possible D gene is TRBD1 (6 bases). CDR1 and CDR2 (germline): SGHRS, YFSETQ. V was cut by 5 bases and J by 3 bases, with 14 bases left in between. The CDR3 is 14 residues long. The CDR3 region is CASRQQGTHTEAFF. The CDR3 nucleotides are TGCGCCAGCAGACAACAGGGAACCCACACTGAAGCTTTCTTT.

The rearrangement links TRBV5-1 to TRBJ2-5; TRBD2 aligns across 8 bases. The better agreement between TRBJ2-7 and the DNA end casts doubt on the J call. This CDR3 has 14 amino acids. From germline, CDR1 is SGHRS and CDR2 YFSETQ. CDR3 nucleotide sequence: TGCGCCAGCAGCTCCCCCCGGGGGGGCAACGAGCAGTACTTC. Amino acid sequence: CASSSPRGGNEQYF.

This clonotype was recorded a few times. The chain links TRBV3-1 to TRBJ2-3, with TRBD2 matching 10 bases. V lost 6 bases to trimming and J lost 4 bases; unmatched junction nucleotides: 10. The germline gives CDR1 LGHDT, CDR2 YNNKEL (reference sequence). The CDR3 sequence is 16 residues long. The CDR3 loop is CASSLRSGRASDTQYF. CDR3 DNA sequence: TGTGCCAGCAGTCTCCGAAGCGGGAGGGCCTCAGATACGCAGTATTTT.

This clonotype was seen more than once but under ten times. The chain joins TRBV7-2 to TRBJ2-3; 9 bases are a match to TRBD2. The CDR3 loop spans 16 amino acids. Germline assignment: CDR1 SGHTA and CDR2 FQGNSA. V gave up 5 bases and J gave up 0 bases; unmatched junction bases: 6. CDR3 residues: CASSLRLAVSTDTQYF. The CDR3 DNA is TGTGCCAGCAGCCTCCGACTAGCGGTGAGCACAGATACGCAGTATTTT.

This clonotype was observed a single time. The rearrangement joins TRBV7-9 to TRBJ1-1; D not resolved. Trimming pared 4 bases from V and 0 bases from J, leaving 9 bases between. Germline V gene data show CDR1 as SEHNR and CDR2 as FQNEAQ (reference sequence). The CDR3 has 14 amino acids. The CDR3 DNA is TGTGCCAGCAGCTCGGGCAGCCTGAACACTGAAGCTTTCTTT. This sequence encodes CASSSGSLNTEAFF. Variable domain in full (rest from reference TRBV7-9 and TRBJ1-1): DTGVSQNPRHKITKRGQNVTFRCDPISEHNRLYWYRQTLGQGPEFLTYFQNEAQLEKSRLLSDRFSAERPKGSFSTLEIQRTEQGDSAMYLCASSSGSLNTEAFFGQGTRLTVV.

This clonotype turned up a few times. The V gene is TRBV27, the J gene TRBJ2-7, with 9 bases identical to TRBD2. Per the germline V gene, CDR1 is MNHEY and CDR2 is SMNVEV (reference sequence). The CDR3 runs 17 residues. Losses at the gene ends were 3 bases for V and 1 base for J; bases not matched to a gene: 10. The CDR3 nucleotides read TGTGCCAGCAGTTTCTCGGTAGCGGGAGCGGCTTCCTACGAGCAGTACTTC. Residues: CASSFSVAGAASYEQYF.

The rearrangement joins TRBV7-3 to TRBJ2-7; maybe TRBD1 (5 bases). The CDR3 covers 15 residues. V was trimmed by 5 bases and J by 7 bases, leaving 21 bases between them. Germline lookup yields CDR1 SGHTA and CDR2 FQGTGA. The CDR3 region has the DNA TGTGCCAGCAGCCAAGACAGCGCGGTTTACAATGAGCAGTACTTC. The encoded protein is CASSQDSAVYNEQYF.

This clonotype showed up just a few times. The chain is built from TRBV12-3 or TRBV12-4 and TRBJ2-5; TRBD2 matches 7 bases. The CDR3 loop spans 11 amino acids. The ends lost 7 bases at V and 11 bases at J; junction bases unmatched: 7. DNA for the CDR3: TGTGCCAGCACCGGACTAGGAGAGCAGTACTTC. As protein: CASTGLGEQYF.

The rearrangement joins TRBV28 to TRBJ2-7, with 13 bases matching TRBD2. The CDR3 is made up of 17 amino acids. Germline values: CDR1 MDHEN, CDR2 SYDVKM. The ends lost 5 bases at V and 7 bases at J; junction bases unmatched: 14. CDR3 in DNA: TGTGCCAGCAGTCAACACGGGACTAGCGGGAAAGCAAATGAGCAGTACTTC. Translating gives CASSQHGTSGKANEQYF.

This clonotype was counted a few times. J is TRBJ2-3 and V is TRBV29-1, with 9 bases lining up with TRBD2. The V segment lost 4 bases and the J segment 3 bases; nucleotides outside the gene matches: 5. CDR3 length: 14 amino acids. Germline CDR1 is SQVTM and CDR2 is ANQGSEA. This CDR3 is CSVGPGLATDTQYF. CDR3 sequence (DNA): TGCAGCGTTGGTCCGGGACTAGCAACAGATACGCAGTATTTT.

In this sample, this clonotype turned up a few times. This rearrangement joins TRBV7-2 to TRBJ2-1; D is unresolved. Germline V CDR1 and CDR2: SGHTA, FQGNSA. The CDR3 has 13 residues. Deletions cut 5 bases from V and 3 bases from J, with 8 bases between. The CDR3 DNA reads as TGTGCCAGCAGCCCGGTGGTCTACAATGAGCAGTTCTTC. Protein product: CASSPVVYNEQFF. The full variable domain, rest sourced from reference TRBV7-2 and TRBJ2-1, is GAGVSQSPSNKVTEKGKDVELRCDPISGHTALYWYRQSLGQGLEFLIYFQGNSAPDKSGLPSDRFSAERTGGSVSTLTIQRTQQEDSAVYLCASSPVVYNEQFFGPGTRLTVL.

This clonotype was counted at least ten times. The junction differs from germline at one of its ends, possibly a read error. The V and J genes are TRBV5-1 and TRBJ2-1; 7 nucleotides line up with TRBD1. Per germline, CDR1 SGHRS and CDR2 YFSETQ. The CDR3 length is 14 residues. For the CDR3, the DNA is TGTGCCAGCAGCTTAGGGACAGCGTACAATGAGCAGTTCTTC. Translated, it gives CASSLGTAYNEQFF.

The chain carries TRBV27 and TRBJ1-1; 8 bases are shared with TRBD1. Germline values: CDR1 MNHEY, CDR2 SMNVEV (reference sequence). V dropped 4 bases and J dropped 1; count of bases not matched to a gene: 2. There are 14 residues in the CDR3. CDR3 nucleotides: TGTGCCAGCAGTTCGGGACAGGCGAACACTGAAGCTTTCTTT. Translated, it gives CASSSGQANTEAFF.

This chain uses TRBV28 with TRBJ2-7, with TRBD2 matching over 11 bases. The trim removed 4 bases at V and 4 bases at J, leaving 12 bases unmatched. Per germline, CDR1 MDHEN and CDR2 SYDVKM. There are 17 residues in the CDR3. The CDR3 spells CASSYNSGRAWNYEQYF. The CDR3 region has the DNA TGTGCCAGCAGTTACAATAGCGGGAGGGCCTGGAATTACGAGCAGTACTTC.

The chain links TRBV20-1 to TRBJ2-1, with D tentatively TRBD1 (5 bases). The last part of the DNA fits TRBJ2-7 better; the J call may be wrong. Looked up from germline, CDR1 is DFQATT and CDR2 is SNEGSKA (reference sequence). The CDR3 has 14 amino acids. CDR3 loop: CSAIRGLSYNEQYF. CDR3 DNA sequence: TGCAGTGCAATTAGGGGCCTCTCCTACAATGAGCAGTACTTC.

This clonotype was seen only a few times. The chain couples TRBV20-1 to TRBJ2-7; the D call may be TRBD1 or TRBD2 (5 bases each). CDR3 length: 13 amino acids. In germline, CDR1 is DFQATT, CDR2 SNEGSKA (reference sequence). V was cut by 3 bases and J by 0 bases, with 9 bases left in between. The CDR3 reads CSASGTPSYEQYF. DNA of the CDR3: TGCAGTGCTAGCGGGACCCCCTCCTACGAGCAGTACTTC.